What follows are 20 T cell receptor beta chains derived from one specimen sequenced in a study of metastatic and nonmetastatic thyroid tumors. TCRdb re-called the PCR reads via MiXCR. The sample lists some 45,000 clones, 9.5% to 13% seen once, with approximately 9.1% in the top ten. Each patient went into thyroid surgery without having received any treatment. The sequencing sample was made of blood. The origin of the receptors is a male donor with papillary thyroid cancer or a benign thyroid nodule (not recorded which). Some clones in this sample may be carry-over from other donors' samples.

The chain couples TRBV6-1 to TRBJ2-7, with TRBD1 matching over 8 bases. The CDR3 has 16 amino acids. Germline-derived CDR1 and CDR2 are MNHNS and SASEGT. With V trimmed by 0 bases and J by 3 bases, 7 bases remained unmatched. In nucleotides, the CDR3 is TGTGCCAGCAGTGAAGCCTTCTCCGGGACAGGCTACGAGCAGTACTTC. Its translation is CASSEAFSGTGYEQYF.

There are many counts of this clone. The chain joins TRBV7-2 to TRBJ1-2; perhaps TRBD1 as D (6 bases). Trimming took 3 bases from V and 6 from J, leaving 17 bases between them. The CDR3 runs 15 residues. Germline V gene data show CDR1 as SGHTA and CDR2 as FQGNSA. The CDR3 spells CASSFYLQGEDGYTF. The DNA of the CDR3 is TGTGCCAGCAGCTTTTACCTACAGGGTGAGGATGGCTACACCTTC. Full variable domain (rest looked up from reference TRBV7-2 and TRBJ1-2): GAGVSQSPSNKVTEKGKDVELRCDPISGHTALYWYRQSLGQGLEFLIYFQGNSAPDKSGLPSDRFSAERTGGSVSTLTIQRTQQEDSAVYLCASSFYLQGEDGYTFGSGTRLTVV.

Only a few counts were recorded for this clone. At one of its ends the junction is not consistent with the germline gene, which may arise from a read error. The same CDR3 also results from other DNA sequences found in this sample. V and J are TRBV7-9 and TRBJ2-3; D unclear. CDR3 length: 12 residues. The germline CDR1 and CDR2 sequences are SEHNR and FQNEAQ (reference sequence). CDR3 sequence reads: CASSLVADTQYF. In nucleotides, the CDR3 is TGTGCCAGCAGCTTAGTTGCAGATACACAGTATTTT.

This clone appeared many times. Written as DNA, the CDR3 is TGTGCCAGCAGCGCCACGACCGGGTCCATGAACACTGAAGCTTTCTTT. Translation: CASSATTGSMNTEAFF. The J gene is TRBJ1-1, the V gene TRBV11-1; D gene ambiguous. CDR3 size: 16 residues. Trimming took 5 bases from V and 0 from J, leaving 16 bases between them. CDR1 is SGHAT and CDR2 is FQDESV in the germline V gene (reference sequence).

This clone was counted at least ten times. V gene TRBV4-3 combines with J gene TRBJ2-5; 8 bases line up with TRBD2. This CDR3 is built from 15 residues. Losses at the gene ends were 0 bases for V and 5 bases for J; bases not matched to a gene: 5. The germline V gene encodes CDR1 LGHNA and CDR2 YSLEER. The CDR3 DNA follows: TGCGCCAGCAGCCAAGATCGGGGGGGGCGGGAGACCCAGTACTTC. It codes for CASSQDRGGRETQYF.

There are many counts of this clone. The rearrangement joins TRBV7-6 to TRBJ2-7, with D perhaps being TRBD1 or TRBD2 (5 bases each). Germline V gene lookup returns CDR1 SGHVS and CDR2 FNYEAQ. The germline V and J ends were trimmed by 0 bases and 5 bases, with 11 bases remaining between them. The CDR3 spans 14 residues. The CDR3 DNA sequence: TGTGCCAGCAGCTTAGCGTTTCAGGGACACGAGCAGTACTTC. Translating gives CASSLAFQGHEQYF.

Worth noting for this clone: A much larger clone differs from this one at a single base, so this may be a read error. This same CDR3 is encoded by further DNA sequences in the sample. This rearrangement joins TRBV12-3 or TRBV12-4 to TRBJ2-5; D is possibly TRBD1 (5 bases). The CDR3 runs 11 residues. Deletions cut 3 bases from V and 11 bases from J, with 10 bases between. The CDR3 loop reads CASSFGRTQYF. The CDR3 bases are TGTGCCAGCAGTTTCGGTCGGACACAGTACTTC.

By frequency in the sample, this clone is medium-sized. The chain couples TRBV6-1 to TRBJ2-7; possibly TRBD1 or TRBD2 for D (5 bases each). The length of the CDR3 is 16 residues. V was clipped by 6 bases and J by 2 bases, with 20 bases between them. Germline V gene lookup returns CDR1 MNHNS and CDR2 SASEGT. The CDR3 loop is CASSVRLGTAPYEQYF. In DNA form, the CDR3 reads TGTGCCAGCAGCGTAAGGCTCGGGACGGCCCCCTACGAGCAGTACTTC.

This clone was seen only once. The V gene is TRBV11-3, the J gene TRBJ2-5; D is perhaps TRBD2 (5 bases). The CDR3 is 13 amino acids. CDR1 and CDR2 from the germline V gene are SGHNT and YENEEA. Deletions cut 7 bases from V and 4 bases from J, with 13 bases between. This chain's CDR3 is CASIFSDTETQYF. CDR3 sequence (DNA): TGTGCCAGCATCTTTAGCGATACAGAGACCCAGTACTTC.

The chain combines TRBV28 with TRBJ1-2, with D maybe TRBD1 (5 bases). The ends were cut back, 3 bases at V and 6 bases at J, with 14 bases in the middle. The CDR3 consists of 14 residues. Germline V CDR1 and CDR2: MDHEN, SYDVKM. CDR3: CASSLGRLLDGYTF. The CDR3, as DNA: TGTGCCAGCAGTTTGGGGCGGTTGTTAGATGGCTACACCTTC.

As concerns this clone: A much more abundant neighbour one base away suggests this may be a read error. The chain couples TRBV15 to TRBJ1-1; D gene unclear. Deletions cut 4 bases from V and 1 base from J, with 10 bases between. The CDR3 spans 14 residues. Germline lookup yields CDR1 LNHNV and CDR2 YYDKDF (reference sequence). The chain's CDR3 is CATSIETTNTEAFF. The DNA for the CDR3 is TGTGCCACCAGCATAGAGACAACGAACACTGAAGCTTTCTTT.

This clone showed up many times. V and J are TRBV19 and TRBJ1-1; no clear D gene. Trimming pared 7 bases from V and 5 bases from J, leaving 14 bases between. This CDR3 spans 13 amino acids. Germline V gives CDR1 LNHDA, CDR2 SQIVND (reference sequence). CDR3 in amino acids: CASIPAARTEAFF. The CDR3 DNA reads TGTGCCAGTATTCCGGCAGCGAGAACTGAAGCTTTCTTT. Looking up the rest from reference TRBV19 and TRBJ1-1 gives the full variable domain: DGGITQSPKYLFRKEGQNVTLSCEQNLNHDAMYWYRQDPGQGLRLIYYSQIVNDFQKGDIAEGYSVSREKKESFPLTVTSAQKNPTAFYLCASIPAARTEAFFGQGTRLTVV.

This clone appeared many times. The rearrangement links TRBV7-9 to TRBJ2-7; 9 nucleotides match TRBD1. The CDR3 has 15 amino acids. The germline CDR1 and CDR2 sequences are SEHNR and FQNEAQ (reference sequence). V dropped 1 base and J dropped 7; count of bases not matched to a gene: 8. CDR3 sequence: CASSLGPGQGEEQYF. CDR3 nucleotides: TGTGCCAGCAGCTTAGGTCCGGGACAGGGTGAGGAGCAGTACTTC.

Many counts were recorded for this clone. The sample holds other DNA sequences that translate to the same CDR3. The V gene is TRBV20-1, the J gene TRBJ2-3, with 12 bases that match TRBD1. The CDR3 contains 14 residues. V shed 7 bases, J shed 8 bases, and the junction held 10 bases outside the gene matches. The germline CDR1 and CDR2 sequences are DFQATT and SNEGSKA (reference sequence). CDR3 sequence: CSVGDRGPRGTQYF. For the CDR3, the DNA is TGCAGTGTGGGGGACAGGGGGCCGAGGGGTACGCAGTATTTT.

This clone has ten or more counts. The chain recombines TRBV2 with TRBJ2-5; D possibly corresponds to TRBD2 (7 bases). V dropped 10 bases and J dropped 4 bases, with 16 bases sitting between them. Germline CDR1 reads SNHLY; CDR2 reads FYNNEI. The CDR3 has 13 amino acids. The CDR3 reads CATRGGGRETQYF. The CDR3 DNA reads TGTGCCACCAGAGGGGGGGGTCGAGAGACCCAGTACTTC.

This clone was detected many times. The chain joins TRBV24-1 to TRBJ2-2; D is undetermined. CDR1 and CDR2 from the germline V gene are KGHDR and SFDVKD. Trimming pared 9 bases from V and 4 bases from J, leaving 8 bases between. The CDR3 runs 12 residues. The chain's CDR3 is CATSESTGELFF. CDR3 coding DNA: TGTGCCACCTCGGAGAGCACCGGGGAGCTGTTTTTT.

This clone was observed many times. Sequence at one end of the junction differs from germline and may be a read error. The chain joins TRBV13 to TRBJ2-1, with 7 bases fitting TRBD2. In germline, CDR1 is PRHDT, CDR2 FYEKMQ (reference sequence). This CDR3 region has 16 residues. The CDR3 loop is CASSSLPSGSCNEQFF. CDR3 coding DNA: TGTGCCAGCAGCTCACTACCTAGCGGCTCCTGCAATGAGCAGTTCTTC.

This clone was seen ten or more times. J is TRBJ2-2 and V is TRBV28, with a tentative D call TRBD1 (5 bases). V shed 5 bases and J shed 2 bases, with 21 bases lying between them. The CDR3 extends over 18 amino acids. CDR1 and CDR2 (germline): MDHEN, SYDVKM. Here the CDR3 reads CASSPWTYREANTGELFF. The CDR3, as DNA: TGTGCCAGCAGTCCTTGGACATATCGCGAGGCAAACACCGGGGAGCTGTTTTTT.

Details on this clone: This may be a read error, as it is one base from a much larger clone. This chain connects TRBV20-1 to TRBJ2-7; 11 positions match TRBD2. The length of the CDR3 is 13 residues. The germline CDR1 and CDR2 sequences are DFQATT and SNEGSKA (reference sequence). In DNA form, the CDR3 reads TGCAATGCCATAGCGGGAGGGCCAGGAGAGCAGTACTTC. Translating gives CNAIAGGPGEQYF.

There are many counts of this clone. The chain is built from TRBV7-9 and TRBJ2-2, with no clear D. CDR1 and CDR2 from the germline V gene are SEHNR and FQNEAQ (reference sequence). The CDR3 covers 12 residues. The V end lost 5 bases, the J end lost 6 bases, and 7 bases lay between the germline ends. The CDR3 spells CASSQGAGELFF. CDR3 bases: TGTGCCAGCAGCCAAGGCGCCGGGGAGCTGTTTTTT.